This T cell receptor beta chain was captured by sequencing in a study of cytomegalovirus exposure and HLA in healthy donors. Findings of the study overall: In a later analysis, a genetic analysis reported fewer productive-TCR N-insertions in an Asian-associated ancestry cluster than the cohort average. Later analysis demonstrated an association between a missense DCLRE1C variant and TCR beta V- and J-gene trimming.

Trimming stripped 5 bases from V and 5 bases from J, with 15 bases between. The germline V gene has CDR1 MNHEY and CDR2 SMNVEV (reference sequence). The CDR3 loop spans 14 amino acids. Note on this clone: Its target is unknown.

Primers: 60 Vbeta forward and 13 Jbeta reverse. In the original analysis: There were about 80 million unique TCR beta chains by a later count, and approximately 12 million of them were shared. Assay used: immunoSEQ multiplex PCR; TCRdb lists only in-frame clones, some missing. That table gives V, J and clone size, and the DNA gave D and trimming. This sample carries about 190,000 clones, under 85% of them seen once, and the ten largest clones take over 1.5%. The sequence derives from a woman aged 18-29 years in good health and CMV-seronegative. The material sequenced was PBMCs. V and J are TRBV27 and TRBJ1-2, with unresolved D. The CDR3 sequence is CASSPRDGRYGYTF. CDR3 sequence (DNA): TGTGCCAGCAGTCCCCGGGATGGAAGGTATGGCTACACCTTC.